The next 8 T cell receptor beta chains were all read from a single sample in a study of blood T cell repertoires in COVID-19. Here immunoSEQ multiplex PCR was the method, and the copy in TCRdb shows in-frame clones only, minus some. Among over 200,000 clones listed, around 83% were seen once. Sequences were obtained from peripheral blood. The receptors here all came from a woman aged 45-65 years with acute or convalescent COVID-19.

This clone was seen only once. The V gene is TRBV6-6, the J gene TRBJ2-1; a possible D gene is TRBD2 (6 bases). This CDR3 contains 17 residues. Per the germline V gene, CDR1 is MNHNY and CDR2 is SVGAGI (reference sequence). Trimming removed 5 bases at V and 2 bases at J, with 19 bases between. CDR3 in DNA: TGTGCCAGCAGTCACAATCTCGGCGGGACCACCTACAATGAGCAGTTCTTC. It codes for CASSHNLGGTTYNEQFF.

The CDR3 loop is CASSGGGFHLYNEQFF. Written as DNA, the CDR3 is TGTGCCAGCAGCGGGGGGGGGTTCCACCTCTACAATGAGCAGTTCTTC. The rearrangement links TRBV11-2 to TRBJ2-1; TRBD2 matches at 7 bases. The CDR3 length is 16 residues. CDR1 and CDR2 (germline): SGHAT, FQNNGV. The junction had 10 bases not matched to a gene; V was cut back by 5 bases and J by 3 bases.

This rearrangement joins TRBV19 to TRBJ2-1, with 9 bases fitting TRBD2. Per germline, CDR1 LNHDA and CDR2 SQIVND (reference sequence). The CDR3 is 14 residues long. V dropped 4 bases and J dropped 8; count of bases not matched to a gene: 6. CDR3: CASSNAGGPDEQFF. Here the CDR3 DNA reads TGTGCCAGTAGTAACGCGGGAGGGCCGGATGAGCAGTTCTTC.

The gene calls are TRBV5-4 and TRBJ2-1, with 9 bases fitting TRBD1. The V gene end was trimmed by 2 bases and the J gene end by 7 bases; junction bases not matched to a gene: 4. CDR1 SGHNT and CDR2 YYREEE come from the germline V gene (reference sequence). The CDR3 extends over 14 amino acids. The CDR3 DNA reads TGTGCCAGCAGCTTCCGGGACAGGGAAAATGAGCAGTTCTTC. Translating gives CASSFRDRENEQFF.

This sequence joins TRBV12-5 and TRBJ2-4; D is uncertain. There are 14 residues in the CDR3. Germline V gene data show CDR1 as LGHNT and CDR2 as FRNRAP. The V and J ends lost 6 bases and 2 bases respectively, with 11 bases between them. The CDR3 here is CASGPTLTKNIQYF. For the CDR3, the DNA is TGTGCTAGTGGACCTACCCTTACCAAAAACATTCAGTACTTC.

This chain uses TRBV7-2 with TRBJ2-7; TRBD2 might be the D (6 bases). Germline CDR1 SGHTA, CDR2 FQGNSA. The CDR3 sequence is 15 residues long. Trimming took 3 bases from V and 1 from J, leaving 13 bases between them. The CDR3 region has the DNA TGTGCCAGCAGCTTGAGCGGGCCAGCTTCCTACGAGCAGTACTTC. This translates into CASSLSGPASYEQYF. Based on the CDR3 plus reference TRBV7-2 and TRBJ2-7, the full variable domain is GAGVSQSPSNKVTEKGKDVELRCDPISGHTALYWYRQSLGQGLEFLIYFQGNSAPDKSGLPSDRFSAERTGGSVSTLTIQRTQQEDSAVYLCASSLSGPASYEQYFGPGTRLTVT.

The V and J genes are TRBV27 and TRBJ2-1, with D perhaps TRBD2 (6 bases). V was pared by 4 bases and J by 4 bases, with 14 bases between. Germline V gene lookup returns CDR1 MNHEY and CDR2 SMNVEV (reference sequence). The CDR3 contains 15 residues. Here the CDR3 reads CASSSLREYYNEQFF. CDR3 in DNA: TGTGCCAGCAGTTCCCTCCGGGAGTATTACAATGAGCAGTTCTTC.

CDR3 nucleotide sequence: TGTGCCAGCAGGTACCGGGACAGGAATCAAGAGACCCAGTACTTC. It codes for CASRYRDRNQETQYF. J is TRBJ2-5 and V is TRBV2; 8 bases are a match to TRBD1. V shed 6 bases and J 2 bases; nucleotides not matched to a gene: 8. This CDR3 is 15 amino acids long. CDR1 and CDR2 (germline): SNHLY, FYNNEI.